This T cell receptor beta chain was captured by sequencing in a study of spatial heterogeneity in lung cancer. This clonotype has at least ten counts. Noted time point: sample taken at primary tumor resection. Whole RNA was taken from tumor, nontumor lung or frozen PBMC; it was then sequenced unsorted. TCRdb re-called the 5' RACE reads through MiXCR, storing one row per CDR3 protein. This table holds about 90,000 distinct CDR3 sequences, 7% to 9% found once. From germline, CDR1 is SGDLS and CDR2 YYNGEE. The V gene end was trimmed by 4 bases and the J gene end by 0 bases; junction bases not matched to a gene: 2. The CDR3 length is 15 residues.

The TCR was taken from a male donor with early-stage non-small cell lung cancer. This specimen consisted of PBMCs, obtained at surgery. The V gene is TRBV9, the J gene TRBJ2-2; 8 nucleotides match TRBD1. The CDR3 sequence is CASSPTGANTGELFF. In DNA form, the CDR3 reads TGTGCCAGCAGCCCGACAGGGGCGAACACCGGGGAGCTGTTTTTT.